This T cell receptor beta chain was sequenced for a study of response to subunit inactivated influenza vaccine. The germline CDR1 and CDR2 sequences are SEHNR and FQNEAQ (reference sequence). The CDR3 loop spans 13 amino acids. Deletions cut 1 base from V and 7 bases from J, with 5 bases between. TCRdb fed the RT-PCR reads into MiXCR, producing one record per CDR3 protein. The sample has about 780,000 distinct CDR3 sequences, 15% to 20% seen once. This clonotype appeared a few times. The chain links TRBV7-9 to TRBJ1-6; D is ambiguous. The sequencing used PBMCs from blood, collected around 5 days after vaccination. The source of this sequence is a man aged 50-60 years who received an inactivated influenza vaccine. CDR3: CASSLDMNSPLHF. CDR3 DNA: TGTGCCAGCAGCTTAGATATGAATTCACCCCTCCACTTT.